This T cell receptor (beta chain) derives from a study of shared clonotypes between healthy human individuals. Donors had no recently reported acute infections or vaccinations and were HIV-negative. Assay used: immunoSEQ multiplex PCR; TCRdb lists only in-frame clones, some missing. This sample has roughly 2.2 million clones, with 92% found just once. With 7 bases removed from V and 2 bases from J, the gap between germline ends came to 11 bases. This CDR3 comprises 13 residues. The V gene's germline CDR1 is MNHNS and CDR2 SASEGT. Sample: naive CD4+ T cells from PBMCs. Subset reported: CD45RA+ positively selected. This receptor was identified in a man aged 18 to 30 in good health. Some clones in this sample may be carry-over from other donors' samples. This rearrangement joins TRBV6-1 to TRBJ1-2; D is undetermined. CDR3 sequence reads: CASTPPRNYGYTF. As DNA, the CDR3 is TGTGCCAGCACCCCTCCCAGGAACTATGGCTACACCTTC.